These T cell receptor beta chains were read from a single sample in a study of blood T cells in healthy people across ages. MiXCR, run by TCRdb on the 5' RACE reads, gives a single entry per CDR3 protein. The sample shows about 1 million distinct CDR3 sequences, 40% to 50% of them seen only once. Sequenced sample: blood. These receptors were obtained from a woman aged 55-70 years in good health. CDR3s include the opening cysteine and the closing phenylalanine or tryptophan. D genes are given only for firm matches. Part of the rows lack a size; the others show once, few, many or a class for expanded clones.

V gene	J gene	D gene	clone size	CDR3 protein	CDR3 DNA
TRBV6-5	TRBJ2-1	-	-	CASSSLAARMDNEQFF	TGTGCCAGCAGTTCCTTAGCGGCTCGGATGGATAATGAGCAGTTCTTC
TRBV25-1	TRBJ1-5	-	-	CASSELRERQPQHF	TGTGCCAGCAGTGAATTAAGGGAGCGGCAGCCCCAGCATTTT
TRBV24-1	TRBJ2-1	-	-	CATSGTRSSYNEQFF	TGTGCCACCAGTGGGACAAGGAGCTCCTACAATGAGCAGTTCTTC
TRBV3-1	TRBJ2-1	-	few	CASSPLSHNEQFF	TGTGCCAGCAGCCCTCTTTCTCACAATGAGCAGTTCTTC
TRBV6-2/TRBV6-3	TRBJ2-5	-	-	CASSDSRWETQYF	TGTGCCAGCAGTGACTCGAGGTGGGAGACCCAGTACTTC
TRBV7-2	TRBJ2-3	TRBD1	many	CASSLRQGAIDTQYF	TGTGCCAGCAGCTTAAGACAGGGGGCTATAGATACGCAGTATTTT
TRBV27	TRBJ2-1	-	-	CASSPFAGGSHEQFF	TGTGCCAGCAGTCCCTTCGCCGGGGGCAGCCATGAGCAGTTCTTC
TRBV4-2	TRBJ2-2	-	once	CASSQEVVYGELFF	TGTGCCAGCAGCCAAGAAGTCGTTTACGGGGAGCTGTTTTTT
TRBV27	TRBJ2-1	TRBD2	-	CASSWQALAGGPHEQFF	TGTGCCAGCAGTTGGCAAGCTCTAGCGGGAGGTCCCCATGAGCAGTTCTTC
TRBV11-2	TRBJ2-3	-	few	CASSLRNGINTDTQYF	TGTGCCAGCAGTTTAAGGAACGGGATCAACACAGATACGCAGTATTTT
TRBV27	TRBJ2-7	TRBD1	-	CASSLPGQGAPGEQYF	TGTGCCAGCAGTTTACCGGGACAGGGGGCGCCGGGAGAGCAGTACTTC
TRBV5-6	TRBJ2-3	-	-	CASSPGSSDTQYF	TGTGCCAGCAGCCCCGGGAGTTCAGATACGCAGTATTTT
TRBV5-1	TRBJ1-2	-	-	CASSLAGQQISYGYTF	TGCGCCAGCAGCTTGGCCGGACAGCAAATCTCCTATGGCTACACCTTC
TRBV12-3/TRBV12-4	TRBJ2-5	TRBD2	-	CASSVGEGETQYF	TGTGCCAGCAGTGTAGGGGAGGGAGAGACCCAGTACTTC
TRBV25-1	TRBJ2-5	-	-	CASSEIDSRTQYF	TGTGCCAGCAGTGAAATAGACTCGAGGACCCAGTACTTC
TRBV10-2	TRBJ2-7	TRBD2	-	CASGDYLLEQYF	TGCGCCAGCGGGGACTACCTCTTGGAGCAGTACTTC
TRBV27	TRBJ1-2	-	-	CASSLHWDPTSYTF	TGTGCCAGCAGTTTACACTGGGACCCCACAAGCTACACCTTC
TRBV20-1	TRBJ2-7	TRBD1	-	CSARISGQGDEQYF	TGCAGTGCTAGAATATCGGGACAGGGTGACGAGCAGTACTTC
TRBV18	TRBJ2-7	TRBD1	-	CASSNPFGQGTYEQYF	TGTGCCAGCTCGAACCCTTTCGGACAGGGGACCTACGAGCAGTACTTC
TRBV7-3	TRBJ2-2	-	-	CASSLKPYVGELFF	TGTGCCAGCAGCTTAAAACCCTACGTCGGGGAGCTGTTTTTT
TRBV15	TRBJ2-1	-	-	CATSRGLAVNEQFF	TGTGCCACCAGCAGAGGGTTAGCGGTCAATGAGCAGTTCTTC
TRBV4-1	TRBJ1-3	-	-	CASSQVQGGGNTIYF	TGCGCCAGCAGCCAGGTACAGGGAGGTGGAAACACCATATATTTT
TRBV20-1	TRBJ2-3	TRBD2	few	CSASTSGRALDTQYF	TGCAGTGCTAGCACTAGCGGGAGGGCATTAGATACGCAGTATTTT
TRBV20-1	TRBJ1-5	-	-	CSARVAPDTNQPQHF	TGCAGTGCTAGGGTCGCCCCCGATACCAATCAGCCCCAGCATTTT
TRBV6-1	TRBJ2-3	-	few	CASSVWQGIADTQYF	TGTGCCAGCAGTGTCTGGCAGGGGATCGCAGATACGCAGTATTTT
TRBV7-3	TRBJ2-5	TRBD2	few	CASSLKAGEGTQYF	TGTGCCAGCAGCTTAAAAGCGGGAGAGGGGACCCAGTACTTC
TRBV6-6	TRBJ2-3	TRBD1	few	CASSSWTGGVDTQYF	TGTGCCAGCAGTTCGTGGACAGGGGGAGTAGATACGCAGTATTTT
TRBV11-2	TRBJ2-1	-	-	CASSLITGANNEQFF	TGTGCCAGCAGCTTAATCACCGGGGCAAATAATGAGCAGTTCTTC
TRBV5-1	TRBJ2-7	TRBD2	-	CASSSWTRGTYEQYF	TGCGCCAGCAGCTCCTGGACTAGAGGTACCTACGAGCAGTACTTC
TRBV27	TRBJ2-1	TRBD1	-	CASSLSGDRGHNEQFF	TGTGCCAGCAGTTTATCTGGGGACAGGGGGCATAATGAGCAGTTCTTC
TRBV20-1	TRBJ1-5	TRBD1	few	CSARGDREGNQPQHF	TGCAGTGCTAGAGGGGACAGGGAAGGCAATCAGCCCCAGCATTTT
TRBV29-1	TRBJ2-7	-	few	CSVEDQGGYEQYF	TGCAGCGTTGAAGATCAAGGCGGCTACGAGCAGTACTTC
TRBV27	TRBJ2-1	TRBD1	-	CASSLPAPGTGFNEQFF	TGTGCCAGCAGTCTCCCGGCCCCCGGGACAGGGTTTAATGAGCAGTTCTTC
TRBV5-1	TRBJ2-7	TRBD2	-	CASSLARTSGYSYEQYF	TGCGCCAGCAGCTTGGCCAGGACTAGCGGTTACTCCTACGAGCAGTACTTC
TRBV5-1	TRBJ2-1	-	-	CASSSQTGDGEQFF	TGCGCCAGCAGCTCCCAAACGGGAGATGGTGAGCAGTTCTTC
TRBV6-2/TRBV6-3	TRBJ2-7	-	many	CASSSAGPWSEQYF	TGTGCCAGCAGTTCAGCCGGGCCGTGGAGCGAGCAGTACTTC
TRBV30	TRBJ2-5	TRBD2	-	CAWVAGLQYF	TGTGCCTGGGTAGCGGGACTGCAGTACTTC
TRBV25-1	TRBJ2-5	TRBD2	few	CASSEGQLAGDQETQYF	TGTGCCAGCAGTGAAGGGCAACTAGCGGGAGACCAAGAGACCCAGTACTTC
TRBV3-1	TRBJ1-2	TRBD1	-	CASSRGPGGAQNYGYTF	TGTGCCAGCAGCCGCGGGCCAGGGGGCGCGCAGAACTATGGCTACACCTTC
TRBV27	TRBJ2-3	TRBD1	-	CASSPRTGWITDTQYF	TGTGCCAGCAGCCCTAGGACAGGGTGGATCACAGATACGCAGTATTTT
TRBV20-1	TRBJ1-2	-	-	CSATGSPDYGYTF	TGCAGTGCTACAGGGAGTCCGGACTATGGCTACACCTTC